These 26 T cell receptor beta chains were sequenced from one sample in a study of blood T cell repertoires in COVID-19. Using immunoSEQ multiplex PCR, the repertoire was profiled, and TCRdb retains in-frame clones only, with some absent. The repertoire has about 61,000 clones, around 88% of them found once; the top ten carry approximately 18%. Source material: peripheral blood. These receptors originate from a woman older than 75 with active COVID-19.

The chain uses TRBV6-2 or TRBV6-3 and TRBJ2-7, with TRBD1 matching over 10 bases. The CDR3 has 13 amino acids. In germline, CDR1 is MNHEY, CDR2 SVGEGT. Trimming took 5 bases from V and 6 from J; bases not matched to a gene: 4. The CDR3 nucleotides are TGTGCCAGCAGTCCCCGGACAGGGGGCGAGCAGTACTTC. It codes for CASSPRTGGEQYF.

This chain uses TRBV3-1 (or the pseudogene TRBV3-2) with TRBJ2-2, with 12 bases identical to TRBD1. The trim removed 8 bases at V and 6 bases at J, leaving 4 bases unmatched. The CDR3 has 14 amino acids. From germline, CDR1 is LGHDT and CDR2 YNNKEL (reference sequence). For the CDR3, the DNA is TGTGCCAGCTGGGACAGGGGGCGCTCCGGGGAGCTGTTTTTT. Its translation is CASWDRGRSGELFF.

The V call is TRBV6-5, the J call TRBJ1-1; the D gene is possibly TRBD1 (6 bases). Trimming shortened V by 7 bases and J by 5 bases, and 14 bases separated the two germline ends. The germline V gene has CDR1 MNHEY and CDR2 SVGAGI. The CDR3 is made up of 13 amino acids. The CDR3 nucleotides read TGTGCCAGCACTCCAGGGGTGTGGACTGAAGCTTTCTTT. It specifies CASTPGVWTEAFF.

A remark on this clone: A read error may account for a junction end that differs from germline. The rearrangement uses TRBV5-1 and TRBJ2-1; weak D call: TRBD1 (6 bases). The CDR3 runs to 12 residues. Germline V gene data show CDR1 as SGHRS and CDR2 as YFSETQ. The CDR3 protein is CASSPDRWSWIF. CDR3 in DNA: TGCGCCAGCAGCCCAGACAGGTGGTCCTGGATCTTC.

The J gene is TRBJ2-7, the V gene TRBV18; the match to TRBD2 covers 9 bases. CDR3 length: 20 residues. Germline CDR1 and CDR2: KGHSH and LQKENI. V dropped 4 bases and J dropped 6; count of bases not matched to a gene: 25. The CDR3 region is CASSLTGTRGGTSLSVEQYF. CDR3 in DNA: TGTGCCAGCTCACTAACCGGGACCCGGGGGGGGACTAGCCTTTCGGTCGAGCAGTACTTC.

This clone was seen only a few times. The chain links TRBV3-1 (or the pseudogene TRBV3-2) to TRBJ2-7; D may be TRBD1 (6 bases). V was clipped by 3 bases and J by 5 bases, with 11 bases between them. The CDR3 contains 13 residues. Per the germline V gene, CDR1 is LGHDT and CDR2 is YNNKEL (reference sequence). The CDR3 here is CASSHVGAHEQYF. For the CDR3, the DNA is TGTGCCAGCAGCCATGTGGGGGCACACGAGCAGTACTTC.

This clone was detected a few times. The chain has TRBV5-1 and TRBJ2-7; D is undetermined. Germline V lookup: CDR1 SGHRS, CDR2 YFSETQ. The CDR3 is 11 amino acids. V lost 5 bases, J lost 12 bases, and 15 bases lay in between. CDR3 in amino acids: CASSMNTRWYF. CDR3 nucleotide sequence: TGCGCCAGCAGTATGAACACACGCTGGTACTTC.

The V gene is TRBV30, the J gene TRBJ1-1, with D possibly matching TRBD1 (6 bases). CDR3 length: 13 amino acids. Germline values: CDR1 GTSNPN, CDR2 SVGIG (reference sequence). Trimming took off 4 bases at V and 0 bases at J, with 9 bases between the two ends. The CDR3 loop is CAWTTGMNTEAFF. In nucleotides, the CDR3 is TGTGCCTGGACAACAGGGATGAACACTGAAGCTTTCTTT.

The V call is TRBV4-1, the J call TRBJ1-1; D might be TRBD1 (6 bases). V dropped 0 bases and J dropped 11 bases, with 19 bases sitting between them. Per the germline V gene, CDR1 is MGHRA and CDR2 is YSYEKL. This CDR3 has 15 amino acids. CDR3 coding DNA: TGCGCCAGCAGCCAAGATAGTGGGCAGGGGTCTCCTGCTTTCTTT. This encodes CASSQDSGQGSPAFF.

The gene calls are TRBV11-2 and TRBJ2-7; 12 nucleotides match TRBD2. V was pared by 7 bases and J by 1 base, with 5 bases of the junction left unmatched. The CDR3 is 15 residues long. In germline, CDR1 is SGHAT, CDR2 FQNNGV. CDR3 DNA: TGTGCCAGCATAGAGACTAGCGGGGGATCCTACGAGCAGTACTTC. Translation: CASIETSGGSYEQYF. The full variable domain, completed using reference TRBV11-2 and TRBJ2-7, is EAGVAQSPRYKIIEKRQSVAFWCNPISGHATLYWYQQILGQGPKLLIQFQNNGVVDDSQLPKDRFSAERLKGVDSTLKIQPAKLEDSAVYLCASIETSGGSYEQYFGPGTRLTVT.

The chain recombines TRBV5-1 with TRBJ1-6; 7 bases map to TRBD1. The trim removed 4 bases at V and 9 bases at J, leaving 10 bases unmatched. This CDR3 comprises 15 residues. The V gene's germline CDR1 is SGHRS and CDR2 YFSETQ. The CDR3 protein is CASSLSGTALSPLHF. The CDR3 DNA reads as TGCGCCAGCAGCCTATCCGGGACAGCACTTTCACCCCTCCACTTT.

The chain uses TRBV7-2 and TRBJ2-3; 7 bases match TRBD2. Unmatched junction bases numbered 7, after V lost 7 bases and J lost 6 bases. The CDR3 covers 13 residues. Germline CDR1 reads SGHTA; CDR2 reads FQGNSA. CDR3 nucleotides: TGTGCCAGCACCAGGGAGGGGTTCGATACGCAGTATTTT. It specifies CASTREGFDTQYF.

This chain joins TRBV3-1 (or the pseudogene TRBV3-2) and TRBJ2-3; TRBD1 is a possible D gene (6 bases). This CDR3 region has 16 residues. The V gene lost 2 bases and the J gene lost 0 bases, with 12 bases spanning the gap. Germline CDR1 reads LGHDT; CDR2 reads YNNKEL (reference sequence). CDR3 bases: TGTGCCAGCAGCCAATTCAGGGACACTAGCACAGATACGCAGTATTTT. It codes for CASSQFRDTSTDTQYF.

This clone was picked up a small number of times. The chain links TRBV5-1 to TRBJ2-7; D is undetermined. Germline V gene sequence: CDR1 SGHRS, CDR2 YFSETQ. The CDR3 is 16 residues long. V was clipped by 0 bases and J by 2 bases, with 15 bases between them. Here the CDR3 DNA reads TGCGCCAGCAGCTTGGGGCTTACGACTTTGCCCTACGAGCAGTACTTC. Amino acid sequence: CASSLGLTTLPYEQYF.

The V call is TRBV30, the J call TRBJ1-4; TRBD1 aligns across 7 bases. The CDR3 runs to 14 residues. The ends lost 3 bases at V and 6 bases at J; junction bases unmatched: 7. The germline V gene has CDR1 GTSNPN and CDR2 SVGIG (reference sequence). CDR3 sequence (DNA): TGTGCCTGGAGCGCGGACAGGCAACATGAAAAACTGTTTTTT. Its translation is CAWSADRQHEKLFF.

This clone is termed large. The V call is TRBV4-2, the J call TRBJ2-7; D is unresolved. Germline CDR1 LGHNA, CDR2 YNFKEQ. This CDR3 spans 14 amino acids. The germline V and J ends were trimmed by 1 base and 1 base, with 8 bases remaining between them. The DNA for the CDR3 is TGTGCCAGCAGCCAAGTCGTTCAGTCCTACGAGCAGTACTTC. Translated, it gives CASSQVVQSYEQYF.

This rearrangement joins TRBV18 to TRBJ1-1; D is possibly TRBD1 (6 bases). The CDR3 spans 14 residues. Trimming took 4 bases from V and 0 from J, leaving 9 bases between them. In germline, CDR1 is KGHSH, CDR2 LQKENI. The CDR3 coding sequence is TGTGCCAGCTCACAGGGGGGGCTGAACACTGAAGCTTTCTTT. Amino acid sequence: CASSQGGLNTEAFF.

The gene calls are TRBV5-4 and TRBJ2-7, with TRBD2 matching over 10 bases. CDR1 and CDR2 from the germline V gene are SGHNT and YYREEE (reference sequence). This CDR3 is 14 amino acids long. V was pared by 0 bases and J by 7 bases, with 4 bases of the junction left unmatched. CDR3 sequence: CASSLASGGREQYF. DNA of the CDR3: TGTGCCAGCAGCTTGGCTAGCGGGGGTCGAGAGCAGTACTTC.

The chain uses TRBV9 and TRBJ2-3, with D tentatively TRBD2 (5 bases). V gave up 5 bases and J gave up 2 bases, with 21 bases separating them. CDR1 is SGDLS, CDR2 YYNGEE, per germline. CDR3 length: 17 amino acids. The DNA of the CDR3 is TGTGCCAGCAGTGCCTTGGGCGGTTACGGGGACACAGATACGCAGTATTTT. Translation gives CASSALGGYGDTDTQYF.

This chain uses TRBV7-2 with TRBJ2-1; 10 nucleotides agree with TRBD1. V lost 5 bases and J lost 7; bases outside the gene matches: 5. The CDR3 length is 14 residues. Germline V CDR1 and CDR2: SGHTA, FQGNSA. This CDR3 is CASSLDRGKNEQFF. The CDR3 DNA reads as TGTGCCAGCAGCCTGGACAGGGGGAAGAATGAGCAGTTCTTC.

The CDR3: CATSPSGGAGNQPQHF. In DNA form, the CDR3 reads TGTGCCACCAGTCCGTCGGGGGGCGCGGGCAATCAGCCCCAGCATTTT. The gene calls are TRBV24-1 and TRBJ1-5; possible D gene TRBD1, 6 bases. The CDR3 has 16 amino acids. Germline V gene lookup returns CDR1 KGHDR and CDR2 SFDVKD. V was cut by 6 bases and J by 2 bases, with 16 bases left in between.

The rearrangement joins TRBV16 to TRBJ2-7; 9 nucleotides align to TRBD1. CDR3 length: 15 residues. V dropped 1 base and J dropped 5; count of bases not matched to a gene: 6. Germline CDR1 KGHSY, CDR2 FQNENV. The CDR3 protein is CASSQWGQGGDEQYF. The DNA of the CDR3 is TGTGCCAGCAGCCAATGGGGACAGGGCGGCGACGAGCAGTACTTC.

This sequence joins TRBV13 and TRBJ1-1; TRBD1 matches at 8 bases. The germline V gene has CDR1 PRHDT and CDR2 FYEKMQ (reference sequence). This CDR3 is built from 15 residues. V gave up 4 bases and J gave up 2 bases; unmatched junction bases: 6. The DNA for the CDR3 is TGTGCCAGCAGCTCTCCAGGACAGGGAAACACTGAAGCTTTCTTT. This codes for CASSSPGQGNTEAFF. Drawing the rest from reference TRBV13 and TRBJ1-1, the complete variable domain is AAGVIQSPRHLIKEKRETATLKCYPIPRHDTVYWYQQGPGQDPQFLISFYEKMQSDKGSIPDRFSAQQFSDYHSELNMSSLELGDSALYFCASSSPGQGNTEAFFGQGTRLTVV.

The chain has TRBV2 and TRBJ1-1; D unresolved. The ends were cut back, 6 bases at V and 5 bases at J, with 16 bases in the middle. Germline V gene lookup returns CDR1 SNHLY and CDR2 FYNNEI. The CDR3 is 14 amino acids. Written as DNA, the CDR3 is TGTGCCAGCAGGGCGACCCCGACGGGGACTGAAGCTTTCTTT. As protein: CASRATPTGTEAFF. The entire variable domain, with the rest obtained from reference TRBV2 and TRBJ1-1, is as follows: EPEVTQTPSHQVTQMGQEVILRCVPISNHLYFYWYRQILGQKVEFLVSFYNNEISEKSEIFDDQFSVERPDGSNFTLKIRSTKLEDSAMYFCASRATPTGTEAFFGQGTRLTVV.

V and J are TRBV14 and TRBJ1-4; 7 bases align to TRBD1. This CDR3 is 17 amino acids long. After removal of 0 bases from V and 2 bases from J, the junction contained 6 bases not matched to a gene. Germline lookup yields CDR1 SGHDN and CDR2 FVKESK. This CDR3 is CASSQDLGTVTNEKLFF. The CDR3 coding sequence is TGTGCCAGCAGCCAAGATCTCGGGACAGTGACTAATGAAAAACTGTTTTTT.

In regard to this clone: Distinct nucleotide sequences in the sample also encode this CDR3. This chain connects TRBV5-1 to TRBJ2-5; D possibly corresponds to TRBD2 (5 bases). The CDR3 loop spans 13 amino acids. The germline gives CDR1 SGHRS, CDR2 YFSETQ. Trimming cost V 2 bases and J 5 bases, with 10 bases left between them. This CDR3 is CASSFSSSETQYF. CDR3 coding DNA: TGCGCCAGCAGCTTCTCTAGCTCGGAGACCCAGTACTTC.